Described below is a single T cell receptor (beta chain) sequence and its context. Its antigen is unknown. The source of the sample is a study of shared clonotypes between healthy human individuals. Germline V gene data show CDR1 as MDHEN and CDR2 as SYDVKM. The V end was cut by 2 bases, the J end by 4 bases, with 15 bases between. CDR3 length: 16 amino acids. It was across several immunoSEQ plates that each subset's genomic DNA was evenly split. Sequencing was performed with immunoSEQ multiplex PCR; in TCRdb, only in-frame clones are kept and a portion is missing. Among over a million clones listed, approximately 80% were seen once. Study-wide points: Rarefaction curves obtained for sorted subsets showed sequencing incomplete despite large depth.

What was sequenced was memory CD4+ T cells from PBMCs. Subset denoted: CD45RA-negative fraction. The chain recombines TRBV28 with TRBJ1-5; D not certain. The sequence came from a young man in good health. Some clones in this sample may be carry-over from other donors' samples. CDR3 DNA sequence: TGTGCCAGCAGTTTAAGGAGTGTGGTAACGAATCAGCCCCAGCATTTT. Residues: CASSLRSVVTNQPQHF. The variable domain in full, completed from reference TRBV28 and TRBJ1-5, reads DVKVTQSSRYLVKRTGEKVFLECVQDMDHENMFWYRQDPGLGLRLIYFSYDVKMKEKGDIPEGYSVSREKKERFSLILESASTNQTSMYLCASSLRSVVTNQPQHFGDGTRLSIL.